A selection of T cell receptor beta chains follows, all from one sample in a study of CD4 T cells in relation to SARS-CoV-2 and coronaviruses. No antigen has been assigned to these receptors. Profiling relied on immunoSEQ multiplex PCR, and the TCRdb table lists in-frame clones only, not all of them. The data show roughly 21,000 clones, around four fifths seen once. Sequenced sample: CD4+ T cells from PBMCs, cultured in vitro. The receptors were sampled from a human donor in good health. The CDR3 runs from the conserved cysteine through the conserved F or W. A D gene is named only where the DNA matches it firmly.

d_gene: .; v_gene: TRBV10-3; CDR3aa: CAIRRSLEAGELFF
d_gene: TRBD1; v_gene: TRBV7-9; CDR3aa: CASSPGTGRYEQYF
d_gene: .; v_gene: TRBV14; CDR3aa: CASSQDQGFREQYF
d_gene: TRBD1; v_gene: TRBV5-1; CDR3aa: CASRLGQGGYEQYF
d_gene: .; v_gene: TRBV12-3/TRBV12-4; CDR3aa: CASSLIVGEQFF
d_gene: TRBD1; v_gene: TRBV5-1; CDR3aa: CASSLGDRDYNEQFF
d_gene: .; v_gene: TRBV9; CDR3aa: CASSVGPGEPYEQYF
d_gene: .; v_gene: TRBV5-5; CDR3aa: CASSSSSGANVLTF
d_gene: TRBD1; v_gene: TRBV6-1; CDR3aa: CASSEGQGPVQPQHF
d_gene: .; v_gene: TRBV19; CDR3aa: CASTDTWVVPTSGNTIYF